This entry describes one T cell receptor beta chain. It has no known antigen specificity. No much larger clonotype is one base removed from it; base qualities were not supplied. The sample comes from a study of T cells in Graves' hyperthyroidism and ophthalmopathy (dated by TCRdb to about 2019). Describing the broader study: Peripheral blood was sampled at the time of initial diagnosis, prior to any treatment. The paper describes TCR Vbeta CDR3 sequencing of roughly 130 peripheral blood samples, made up of 43 ophthalmopathy patients, around 78 hyperthyroidism patients and some 17 progressor patients. After sampling, hyperthyroidism patients received methimazole starting at 30 mg daily, and ophthalmopathy patients received high-dose intravenous methylprednisolone. For training and testing, the 100 patients in the discovery cohort were randomly divided in a 7:3 ratio. An independent validation cohort of around 20 hyperthyroidism patients and 17 patients who later progressed to ophthalmopathy tested prospective prediction of ophthalmopathy. Thyroid tissue and blood T-cell repertoires from about six Graves' hyperthyroidism patients were also compared in the study. To identify distinguishing TCR V-J signatures, a discovery cohort of around 98 patients was used, comprising 43 with Graves' ophthalmopathy and some 60 with stable Graves' hyperthyroidism. Summary of the overall study and its limitations: Sample size was not statistically predetermined, and blinding of investigators to group allocation was not performed. In cross-validation, a model built on a 13 V-J signature told ophthalmopathy apart from stable hyperthyroidism with less than 90% sensitivity and about 81% specificity, and in testing the same model reached 80%/75%. Most expanded thyroid clonotypes (frequency above 0.001) were also detected in blood, a finding suggesting that blood repertoires may reflect thyroid immune responses. During validation, the model predicted progression to ophthalmopathy a median of approximately six months ahead of onset, with almost 71% sensitivity and roughly 75% specificity.

V is pruned by 2 bases and J by 4 bases, leaving 9 bases of the junction without a gene match. The cysteine opens and the phenylalanine closes a CDR3 of 16 amino acids. Kept here is only the CDR3 DNA, which spans 48 bases and is read in frame from base 1. The germline V gene yields SGDLS for CDR1 and YYNGEE for CDR2. The TCR beta CDR3 regions were amplified from the RNA transcripts. A first-round RT-PCR of the TCR CDR3 used the HTBI primer set with the Qiagen OneStep RT-PCR kit. Libraries were constructed in a second round of multiplex PCR, after which size selection and purification were carried out. Libraries were sequenced paired-end with 100 bp reads on an Illumina HiSeq2000. Per the original workflow: SOAPnuke was used to process the raw data, with reads discarded if the reads contained adapters or uncalled bases, had a mean Phred below 15, or lacked an exact constant-primer or identifier match. High-quality paired reads were merged using COPE v1.2.5, and each unique nucleotide sequence was defined as a clonotype. Clonotypes were aligned to IMGT TRBV, TRBD and TRBJ reference segments using MiTCR v1.1. Analysis was restricted to V-J combinations with a frequency above 0.0001, which covered 98% to 99.2% of repertoires. The TCS score was defined as F50 (clonal expansion) divided by E x V (chaos), with BLOSUM62-based TCRdist calculated between CDR3 peptides within each V-J. Welch's t-statistics and random forest reduced 500 to 650 V-J features to 10 to 15, which were used in a naive Bayes classifier (R e1071). Through fastp at Q25 and MiXCR, TCRdb rebuilt clones from the public reads, retaining in-frame beta chains. Each entry merges the rows of one CDR3 protein and shows their most common DNA and genes. Clone size and V and J calls follow TCRdb, not the original study. This sample lists 500,000 or so distinct CDR3 sequences; around 16% were detected once. Around 28% of the sample comes from the top ten.

In the ophthalmopathy patients, disease was moderately to severely active, with a Clinical Activity Score of 3 or more, a NOSPECS grade of 4 or more, and a duration of less than 3 months. The study excluded patients with uncontrolled infections, other autoimmune diseases, pregnancy or lactation. Diagnoses were based on clinical symptoms, serum thyroxine and TRAb, thyroid ultrasound and orbital computed tomography. PBMCs were separated from 10 ml of fresh peripheral blood using Ficoll-Paque density gradient centrifugation. Total RNA was extracted with Trizol reagent, and quality was checked on an Agilent 2100 Bioanalyzer.

The rearrangement combines TRBV9 with TRBJ1-1, with 9 bases aligning to TRBD1. Sequencing was performed on blood. The origin of this receptor is a woman in her 30s with Graves' ophthalmopathy. The DNA reads as follows: TGTGCCAGCAGCGTCCGGGACAGGGCCGGGGGCACTGAAGCTTTCTTT. The resulting protein is CASSVRDRAGGTEAFF. The CDR3 plus the reference TRBV9 and TRBJ1-1 genes for the other parts give the full variable domain: DSGVTQTPKHLITATGQRVTLRCSPRSGDLSVYWYQQSLDQGLQFLIQYYNGEERAKGNILERFSAQQFPDLHSELNLSSLELGDSALYFCASSVRDRAGGTEAFFGQGTRLTVV.